Shown below are 7 T cell receptor beta chains from a single sample sequenced in a study of early T cells in non-severe SARS-CoV-2 infection. TCRdb re-derived calls from the 5' RACE reads in MiXCR, one entry per CDR3 protein. The sample lists some 82,000 distinct CDR3 sequences, around an eighth seen once, with roughly 3% in the top ten. Sequenced material: whole blood. These receptors all come from an adult who was a healthcare worker with PCR-confirmed SARS-CoV-2 infection or an uninfected control (not recorded which).

This clonotype was observed at least ten times. The genes are TRBV3-1 and TRBJ1-1; 7 nucleotides align to TRBD1. Germline V gene sequence: CDR1 LGHDT, CDR2 YNNKEL (reference sequence). V trimming: 0 bases; J trimming: 6 bases; junction bases outside the gene matches: 16. This CDR3 spans 18 amino acids. The CDR3 loop is CASSQDAHATGAMAEAFF. The CDR3 DNA sequence: TGTGCCAGCAGCCAAGATGCCCACGCCACAGGGGCGATGGCTGAAGCTTTCTTT.

The V and J genes are TRBV5-1 and TRBJ1-3; D is unclear. The CDR3 is 17 residues long. The germline V gene encodes CDR1 SGHRS and CDR2 YFSETQ. The V end was cut by 0 bases, the J end by 0 bases, with 13 bases between. The DNA for the CDR3 is TGCGCCAGCAGCTTGGATCTTCGGGGTTCCTCTGGAAACACCATATATTTT. Translating gives CASSLDLRGSSGNTIYF.

In its sample, this clonotype was seen a few times. The genes are TRBV13 and TRBJ1-2; no reliable D call. The V gene's germline CDR1 is PRHDT and CDR2 FYEKMQ (reference sequence). The CDR3 covers 12 residues. Deletions cut 5 bases from V and 4 bases from J, with 8 bases between. This CDR3 is CASSPQTYGYTF. The DNA of the CDR3 is TGTGCCAGCAGCCCGCAGACCTATGGCTACACCTTC. Complete variable domain (other parts from reference TRBV13 and TRBJ1-2): AAGVIQSPRHLIKEKRETATLKCYPIPRHDTVYWYQQGPGQDPQFLISFYEKMQSDKGSIPDRFSAQQFSDYHSELNMSSLELGDSALYFCASSPQTYGYTFGSGTRLTVV.

This clonotype was recorded at least ten times. This chain links TRBV18 with TRBJ1-1; 8 nucleotides agree with TRBD1. CDR1 is KGHSH and CDR2 is LQKENI in the germline V gene. The CDR3 is made up of 16 amino acids. With V trimmed by 0 bases and J by 0 bases, 3 bases remained unmatched. CDR3 nucleotides: TGTGCCAGCTCACCACCCACAGGGGGGATGAACACTGAAGCTTTCTTT. As protein: CASSPPTGGMNTEAFF.

The chain employs TRBV7-2 and TRBJ2-3; 7 bases map to TRBD2. The trim removed 1 base at V and 1 base at J, leaving 8 bases unmatched. Germline CDR1 is SGHTA and CDR2 is FQGNSA. The CDR3 runs to 17 residues. The CDR3 loop reads CASSLEGGSRGTDTQYF. DNA of the CDR3: TGTGCCAGCAGCTTAGAGGGCGGGAGCAGGGGCACAGATACGCAGTATTTT.

This clonotype was counted a few times. The chain links TRBV28 to TRBJ1-3; D call uncertain. CDR3 length: 15 amino acids. Germline-derived CDR1 and CDR2 are MDHEN and SYDVKM. The V and J ends lost 5 bases and 0 bases respectively, with 11 bases between them. This CDR3 reads CASSPPSISGNTIYF. Written as DNA, the CDR3 is TGTGCCAGCAGTCCTCCGTCGATCTCTGGAAACACCATATATTTT.

The rearrangement joins TRBV4-2 to TRBJ1-2; 8 nucleotides align to TRBD1. CDR1 and CDR2 from the germline V gene are LGHNA and YNFKEQ. The J segment lost 4 bases and the V segment lost 10 bases, leaving 8 bases of the junction unmatched. CDR3 length equals 13 residues. The CDR3 spells CATEDRAGYGYTF. The CDR3 DNA reads as TGTGCCACCGAGGACAGGGCGGGCTATGGCTACACCTTC.